This T cell receptor (beta chain) was obtained from a study of T cells in Graves' hyperthyroidism and ophthalmopathy. This clonotype has ten or more counts. Its antigen is still unknown. Amplification of TCR beta CDR3 regions used RNA as the template. An initial round of RT-PCR targeting the TCR CDR3 relied on the HTBI primer set. TCRdb passed the multiplex PCR reads through MiXCR, listing each CDR3 protein once. The sample includes 500,000 or so distinct CDR3 sequences, roughly 18% of them seen just once. The V gene's germline CDR1 is ENHRY and CDR2 SYGVKD. V trimming: 8 bases; J trimming: 1 base; junction bases outside the gene matches: 0. The CDR3 length is 13 residues. Study-wide findings and caveats: Ophthalmopathy was identified by the model a median about 6.8 months ahead of onset.

The chain carries TRBV10-3 and TRBJ2-3; TRBD2 matches at 10 bases. This clonotype was obtained from a woman aged 18-29 years with Graves' ophthalmopathy. The specimen was blood. The CDR3 DNA is TGTGCCATCCTAGCGGGAGGCACAGATACGCAGTATTTT. Its protein product is CAILAGGTDTQYF.